The rows below give T cell receptor beta chains drawn from one sample of a study of regulatory T cells in long-lasting Graves disease. TCRdb redid the calling of the multiplex PCR reads with MiXCR, one entry per CDR3 protein. Of over 650,000 distinct CDR3 sequences in the sample, around 30% were seen once. Sequencing used peripheral blood mononuclear cells (PBMCs), obtained when the disease was refractory, from a patient treated with antithyroid drugs. The receptors originated from a female donor with Graves disease. CDR3s include the opening cysteine and the closing phenylalanine or tryptophan. The order of the fields is clone size, V gene, J gene, D gene, CDR3 protein, CDR3 DNA. D genes are given only for firm matches. The listing skips clone size in some rows; elsewhere it reads once, few, many or a size class.

size: NA
V: TRBV30
J: TRBJ1-2
D: NA
CDR3: CAWSGRLRGYTF
DNA: TGTGCCTGGAGTGGCAGGCTCCGTGGCTACACCTTC

size: many
V: TRBV12-3/TRBV12-4
J: TRBJ2-7
D: NA
CDR3: CASGRGVYEQYF
DNA: TGTGCCAGCGGGCGCGGGGTCTACGAGCAGTACTTC

size: once
V: TRBV4-2
J: TRBJ2-2
D: NA
CDR3: CASSQELGPNTGELFF
DNA: TGTGCCAGCAGCCAAGAGTTAGGTCCGAACACCGGGGAGCTGTTTTTT

size: NA
V: TRBV29-1
J: TRBJ1-1
D: NA
CDR3: CSVDRVEETEAFF
DNA: TGCAGCGTTGACCGGGTTGAGGAAACTGAAGCTTTCTTT

size: many
V: TRBV28
J: TRBJ1-1
D: NA
CDR3: CASSNHLGQGSEAFF
DNA: TGTGCCAGCAGCAACCACTTGGGGCAGGGAAGTGAAGCTTTCTTT

size: few
V: TRBV12-3/TRBV12-4
J: TRBJ1-5
D: NA
CDR3: CASSLAPERPQHF
DNA: TGTGCCAGCAGTTTAGCGCCCGAGCGGCCCCAGCATTTT

size: NA
V: TRBV3-1
J: TRBJ2-5
D: TRBD1
CDR3: CASSQKRGTGEVQTQYF
DNA: TGTGCCAGCAGCCAAAAAAGGGGGACAGGGGAGGTACAGACCCAGTACTTC

size: NA
V: TRBV6-1
J: TRBJ1-1
D: TRBD1
CDR3: CASSKRTGTVNTEAFF
DNA: TGTGCCAGCAGTAAACGGACAGGTACCGTGAACACTGAAGCTTTCTTT

size: few
V: TRBV28
J: TRBJ1-1
D: TRBD1
CDR3: CASSSNRGVEAFF
DNA: TGTGCCAGCAGTTCAAACAGGGGTGTGGAGGCTTTCTTT

size: few
V: TRBV5-1
J: TRBJ1-2
D: NA
CDR3: CASSPHWSRESNYGYTF
DNA: TGCGCCAGCAGCCCCCATTGGAGCAGGGAGAGTAACTATGGCTACACCTTC

size: few
V: TRBV6-1
J: TRBJ2-7
D: TRBD2
CDR3: CASRRLAVDYEQYF
DNA: TGTGCCAGCAGGCGACTAGCGGTCGACTACGAGCAGTACTTC

size: many
V: TRBV28
J: TRBJ1-2
D: NA
CDR3: CASSLSERVTTYGYTF
DNA: TGTGCCAGCAGTTTATCCGAGAGAGTTACAACCTATGGCTACACCTTC

size: many
V: TRBV28
J: TRBJ1-1
D: NA
CDR3: CASTPGQANTEAFF
DNA: TGTGCCAGCACCCCCGGGCAGGCGAACACTGAAGCTTTCTTT

size: NA
V: TRBV7-6
J: TRBJ2-7
D: TRBD2
CDR3: CASSRGARTSETYEQYF
DNA: TGTGCCAGCAGCAGAGGTGCACGGACTAGCGAGACGTACGAGCAGTACTTC

size: NA
V: TRBV5-1
J: TRBJ2-5
D: TRBD1
CDR3: CASSLEVGRGQETQYF
DNA: TGCGCCAGCAGCTTGGAAGTAGGCAGGGGGCAAGAGACCCAGTACTTC

size: NA
V: TRBV5-1
J: TRBJ2-7
D: NA
CDR3: CASSLSGEIYEQYF
DNA: TGCGCCAGCAGCTTATCGGGGGAGATCTACGAGCAGTACTTC

size: few
V: TRBV6-1
J: TRBJ1-1
D: NA
CDR3: CASRVTENTEAFF
DNA: TGTGCCAGCAGAGTTACAGAGAACACTGAAGCTTTCTTT

size: NA
V: TRBV5-1
J: TRBJ2-7
D: TRBD1
CDR3: CASSVTGTVSSYEQYF
DNA: TGCGCCAGCAGCGTAACCGGGACAGTAAGCTCCTACGAGCAGTACTTC

size: NA
V: TRBV2
J: TRBJ1-3
D: NA
CDR3: CASRNGGSGNTIYF
DNA: TGTGCCAGCAGGAACGGGGGCTCTGGAAACACCATATATTTT

size: NA
V: TRBV19
J: TRBJ1-1
D: NA
CDR3: CASSIQGEDTEAFF
DNA: TGTGCCAGTAGTATCCAGGGAGAGGACACTGAAGCTTTCTTT

size: few
V: TRBV10-3
J: TRBJ2-7
D: NA
CDR3: CATVLPGPSWRQYF
DNA: TGTGCCACCGTCCTACCGGGCCCCTCTTGGCGGCAGTACTTC

size: many
V: TRBV28
J: TRBJ1-2
D: NA
CDR3: CASSGDGYTF
DNA: TGTGCCAGCAGCGGGGATGGCTACACCTTC

size: once
V: TRBV5-1
J: TRBJ2-5
D: NA
CDR3: CASSLARSDRHQETQYF
DNA: TGCGCCAGCAGCTTGGCCCGTTCCGACAGACACCAAGAGACCCAGTACTTC

size: NA
V: TRBV2
J: TRBJ2-3
D: TRBD2
CDR3: CASNPSGATDTQYF
DNA: TGTGCCAGCAATCCTAGCGGGGCCACAGATACGCAGTATTTT

size: NA
V: TRBV30
J: TRBJ1-4
D: TRBD1
CDR3: CAWSVRQGAEKLFF
DNA: TGTGCCTGGAGTGTACGACAGGGGGCGGAAAAACTGTTTTTT